The rows below give T cell receptor beta chains drawn from one sample of a study of CD8 T cells in ankylosing spondylitis. Using its own MiXCR run on the 5' RACE reads, TCRdb lists one record per CDR3 protein. The profile shows approximately 260,000 distinct CDR3 sequences, over 15% of them singletons. The sequenced sample consisted of blood, either unsorted or a sorted T cell fraction (not recorded which). The receptors were sampled from a male donor with ankylosing spondylitis or in good health (not recorded which). CDR3s include the opening cysteine and the closing phenylalanine or tryptophan. The D gene is left open where the match is weak. Only some rows state a clone size, as once, few, many or a class for expanded clones.

v_gene,d_gene,j_gene,abundance,CDR3aa,CDR3nt
TRBV7-8,.,TRBJ2-5,.,CASSFLANQETQYF,TGTGCCAGCAGCTTCCTAGCTAACCAAGAGACCCAGTACTTC
TRBV27,.,TRBJ2-7,.,CASSLSVRREQYF,TGTGCCAGCAGTTTATCGGTGAGGAGAGAGCAGTACTTC
TRBV27,.,TRBJ1-2,few,CASGLNDVGYTF,TGTGCCAGCGGACTTAATGATGTCGGCTACACCTTC
TRBV6-1,TRBD1,TRBJ1-1,.,CASSRQGRNTEAFF,TGTGCCAGCAGCCGACAGGGCCGGAACACTGAAGCTTTCTTT
TRBV9,.,TRBJ1-3,.,CASSVAGLAGNTIYF,TGTGCCAGCAGCGTAGCGGGGCTTGCTGGAAACACCATATATTTT
TRBV6-2/TRBV6-3,.,TRBJ1-1,many,CASSYQDLNTEAFF,TGTGCCAGCAGTTACCAGGACTTGAACACTGAAGCTTTCTTT
TRBV29-1,.,TRBJ2-2,many,CSVHTGYTGELFF,TGCAGCGTTCATACAGGATACACCGGGGAGCTGTTTTTT
TRBV29-1,.,TRBJ1-3,.,CSALTASGNTIYF,TGCAGCGCCCTGACAGCGTCTGGAAACACCATATATTTT
TRBV5-5,TRBD1,TRBJ2-3,few,CASSHDRGMADTQYF,TGTGCCAGCAGCCATGACAGGGGCATGGCAGATACGCAGTATTTT
TRBV5-4,TRBD1,TRBJ1-2,.,CASSVTGTAKIYGYTF,TGTGCCAGCAGCGTAACCGGGACAGCGAAAATCTATGGCTACACCTTC
TRBV4-1,.,TRBJ2-7,many,CASSQPQAGTYEQYF,TGCGCCAGCAGCCAACCGCAGGCGGGCACCTACGAGCAGTACTTC
TRBV7-8,.,TRBJ1-1,few,CASSSGPGNTEAFF,TGTGCCAGCAGCTCCGGACCAGGGAACACTGAAGCTTTCTTT
TRBV15,.,TRBJ2-3,few,CATSSYPAGQVMSSTDTQYF,TGTGCCACCAGCAGCTACCCAGCGGGACAGGTGATGTCTAGCACAGATACGCAGTATTTT
TRBV12-3/TRBV12-4,.,TRBJ2-7,.,CASSSPLVDEQYF,TGTGCCAGCAGTTCCCCCTTAGTGGACGAGCAGTACTTC
TRBV20-1,.,TRBJ2-7,.,CSAGVADSYEQYF,TGCAGTGCTGGGGTAGCGGATTCCTACGAGCAGTACTTC
TRBV29-1,TRBD2,TRBJ2-5,.,CSVVLAVYQETQYF,TGCAGCGTTGTCCTAGCGGTGTACCAAGAGACCCAGTACTTC